This T cell receptor (beta chain) was profiled in a study of blood T cell repertoires in COVID-19. The V end lost 5 bases, the J end lost 6 bases, and 14 bases lay between the germline ends. The CDR3 extends over 13 amino acids. Germline V gene sequence: CDR1 SGHAT, CDR2 FQNNGV. The repertoire was sequenced with immunoSEQ multiplex PCR; TCRdb's copy has only in-frame clones and lacks some. The sample carries tens of thousands of clones, approximately 89% recorded once. Sequencing was performed on peripheral blood. The source is a man in his sixties or seventies with active or convalescent COVID-19. The V gene is TRBV11-2, the J gene TRBJ2-7; the D gene is possibly TRBD2 (5 bases). CDR3 region: CASSPGGAREQYF. The CDR3, as DNA: TGTGCCAGCAGCCCCGGAGGAGCCCGCGAGCAGTACTTC. The variable domain in full, completed from reference TRBV11-2 and TRBJ2-7, reads EAGVAQSPRYKIIEKRQSVAFWCNPISGHATLYWYQQILGQGPKLLIQFQNNGVVDDSQLPKDRFSAERLKGVDSTLKIQPAKLEDSAVYLCASSPGGAREQYFGPGTRLTVT.